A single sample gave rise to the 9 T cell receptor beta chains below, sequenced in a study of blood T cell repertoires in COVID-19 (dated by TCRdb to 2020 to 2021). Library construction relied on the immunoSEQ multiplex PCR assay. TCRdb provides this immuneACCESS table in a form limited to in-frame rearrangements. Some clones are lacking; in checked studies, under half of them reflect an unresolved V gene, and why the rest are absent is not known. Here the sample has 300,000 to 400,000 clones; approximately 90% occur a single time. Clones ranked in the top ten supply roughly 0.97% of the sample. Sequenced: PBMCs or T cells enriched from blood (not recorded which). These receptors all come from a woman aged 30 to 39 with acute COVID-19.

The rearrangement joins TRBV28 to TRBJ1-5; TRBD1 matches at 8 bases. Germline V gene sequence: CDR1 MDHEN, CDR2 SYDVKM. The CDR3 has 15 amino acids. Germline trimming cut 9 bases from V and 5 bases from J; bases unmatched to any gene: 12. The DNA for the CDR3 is TGTGCCAGTAAAAGAACAGGGGGGTTTTATCAGCCCCAGCATTTT. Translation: CASKRTGGFYQPQHF.

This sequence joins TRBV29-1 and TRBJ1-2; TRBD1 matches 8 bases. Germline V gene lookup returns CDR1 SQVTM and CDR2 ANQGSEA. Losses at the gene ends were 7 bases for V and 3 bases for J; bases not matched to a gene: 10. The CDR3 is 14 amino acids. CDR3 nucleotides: TGCAGCGCCCGGCCCGGACAGGGCGACTATGGCTACACCTTC. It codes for CSARPGQGDYGYTF. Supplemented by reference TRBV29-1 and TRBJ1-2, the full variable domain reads SAVISQKPSRDICQRGTSLTIQCQVDSQVTMMFWYRQQPGQSLTLIATANQGSEATYESGFVIDKFPISRPNLTFSTLTVSNMSPEDSSIYLCSARPGQGDYGYTFGSGTRLTVV.

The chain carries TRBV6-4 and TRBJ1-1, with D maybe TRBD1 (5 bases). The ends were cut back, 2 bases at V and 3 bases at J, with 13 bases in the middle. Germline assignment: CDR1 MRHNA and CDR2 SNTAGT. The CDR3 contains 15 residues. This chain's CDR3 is CASSDRPGGDTEAFF. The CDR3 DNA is TGTGCCAGCAGTGACCGACCGGGGGGGGACACTGAAGCTTTCTTT.

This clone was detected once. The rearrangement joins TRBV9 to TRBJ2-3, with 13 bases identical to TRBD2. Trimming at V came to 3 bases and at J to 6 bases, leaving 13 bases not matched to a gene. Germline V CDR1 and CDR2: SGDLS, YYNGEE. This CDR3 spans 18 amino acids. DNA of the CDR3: TGTGCCAGCAGCGCCCGACTAGCGGGGGGCCTGGGGGCGGATACGCAGTATTTT. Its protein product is CASSARLAGGLGADTQYF.

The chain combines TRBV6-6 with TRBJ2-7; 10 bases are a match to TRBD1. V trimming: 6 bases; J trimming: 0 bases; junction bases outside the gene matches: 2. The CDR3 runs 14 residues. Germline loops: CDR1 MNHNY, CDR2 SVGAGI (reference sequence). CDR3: CASRGQGSSYEQYF. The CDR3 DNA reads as TGTGCCAGCAGGGGACAGGGGAGCTCCTACGAGCAGTACTTC.

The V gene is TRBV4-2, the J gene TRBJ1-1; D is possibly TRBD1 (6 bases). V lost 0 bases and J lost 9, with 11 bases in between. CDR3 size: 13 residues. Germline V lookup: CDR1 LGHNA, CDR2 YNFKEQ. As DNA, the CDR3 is TGTGCCAGCAGCCAAGAAGGGACAAGGAAAGCTTTCTTT. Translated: CASSQEGTRKAFF.

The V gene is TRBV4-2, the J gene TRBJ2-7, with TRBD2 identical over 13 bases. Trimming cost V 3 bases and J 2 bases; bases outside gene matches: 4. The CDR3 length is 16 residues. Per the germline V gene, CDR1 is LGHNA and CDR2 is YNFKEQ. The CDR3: CASSQELAGGTYEQYF. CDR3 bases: TGTGCCAGCAGCCAGGAACTAGCGGGGGGGACCTACGAGCAGTACTTC.

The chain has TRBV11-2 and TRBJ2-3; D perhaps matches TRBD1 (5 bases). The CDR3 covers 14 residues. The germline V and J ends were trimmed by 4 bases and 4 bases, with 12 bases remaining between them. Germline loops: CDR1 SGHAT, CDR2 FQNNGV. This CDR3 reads CASSSQAWADTQYF. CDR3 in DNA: TGTGCCAGCAGCTCACAGGCGTGGGCAGATACGCAGTATTTT.

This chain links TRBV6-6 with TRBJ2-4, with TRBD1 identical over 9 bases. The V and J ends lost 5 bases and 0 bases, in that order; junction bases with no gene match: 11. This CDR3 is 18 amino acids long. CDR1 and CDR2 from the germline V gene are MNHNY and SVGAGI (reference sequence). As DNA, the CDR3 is TGTGCCAGCAGTCCACAGGGGGCGACAGACCTAGCCAAAAACATTCAGTACTTC. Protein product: CASSPQGATDLAKNIQYF.